These 32 T cell receptor beta chains came from one sample sequenced in a study of blood T cell repertoires in COVID-19 (TCRdb year 2020). Library prep was done by the immunoSEQ multiplex PCR assay. This immuneACCESS table, as held by TCRdb, lists in-frame sequences with V and J called but not all clones. Of the missing ones, under half trace to an unresolved V gene in checked studies; the others have no known cause. Counted in this sample were just under 150,000 clones; roughly 84% of them appeared once. Clones ranked in the top ten supply approximately 2.5% of the sample. The sequencing input was peripheral blood. These receptors all stem from a human donor with acute or convalescent COVID-19. The donor label of this sample is uncertain.

The chain carries TRBV3-1 (or the pseudogene TRBV3-2) and TRBJ1-1, with a tentative D call TRBD1 (5 bases). V was cut by 9 bases and J by 6 bases, with 17 bases left in between. Germline CDR1 and CDR2: LGHDT and YNNKEL (reference sequence). This CDR3 is built from 13 residues. The CDR3 spells CASRSQAVAEAFF. The CDR3 DNA is TGTGCCAGTCGGTCACAGGCGGTAGCTGAAGCTTTCTTT.

The rearrangement uses TRBV19 and TRBJ1-2; 11 bases match TRBD1. Germline CDR1 reads LNHDA; CDR2 reads SQIVND (reference sequence). This CDR3 has 14 residues. The junction had 7 bases not matched to a gene; V was cut back by 7 bases and J by 6 bases. As DNA, the CDR3 is TGTGCCAGTATAGGGGGGACAGGGGGAAATGGCTACACCTTC. The encoded protein is CASIGGTGGNGYTF.

The chain carries TRBV7-9 and TRBJ1-1; D gene uncertain. The CDR3 is 11 residues long. Germline CDR1 is SEHNR and CDR2 is FQNEAQ (reference sequence). V was shortened by 5 bases and J by 8 bases, with 9 bases between the two germline ends. The CDR3 bases are TGTGCCAGCAGCCTCACACCCGAAGCTTTCTTT. This encodes CASSLTPEAFF.

The chain carries TRBV30 and TRBJ2-5; D perhaps matches TRBD1 (6 bases). Trimming took 4 bases from V and 1 from J, leaving 10 bases between them. The CDR3 loop spans 13 amino acids. CDR1 and CDR2 (germline): GTSNPN, SVGIG (reference sequence). The CDR3 protein is CAWTGQLQETQYF. The CDR3 region has the DNA TGTGCCTGGACCGGACAGCTCCAAGAGACCCAGTACTTC.

The J gene is TRBJ2-1, the V gene TRBV5-1, with 11 bases matching TRBD2. The CDR3 sequence is 15 residues long. The germline V gene has CDR1 SGHRS and CDR2 YFSETQ. After removal of 4 bases from V and 5 bases from J, the junction contained 5 bases not matched to a gene. The CDR3 is CASSPGTSGNNEQFF. The DNA of the CDR3 is TGCGCCAGCAGCCCCGGGACTAGCGGTAACAATGAGCAGTTCTTC.

This sequence joins TRBV2 and TRBJ2-1; D is perhaps TRBD2 (7 bases). From germline, CDR1 is SNHLY and CDR2 FYNNEI. This CDR3 contains 12 residues. Trimming took off 7 bases at V and 7 bases at J, with 11 bases between the two ends. CDR3 coding DNA: TGTGCCAGCATCGGGGGGCAAAATGAGCAGTTCTTC. This codes for CASIGGQNEQFF.

This sequence joins TRBV4-3 and TRBJ1-5; D is possibly TRBD1 (5 bases). The CDR3 is 17 residues long. The ends were cut back, 4 bases at V and 5 bases at J, with 21 bases in the middle. Per germline, CDR1 LGHNA and CDR2 YSLEER. CDR3 nucleotides: TGCGCCAGCAGCCCGCGACAGAGGGCAAGCGGGGATCAGCCCCAGCATTTT. It yields the protein CASSPRQRASGDQPQHF.

The CDR3 is CASRQGYTEAFF. CDR3 bases: TGTGCCAGCAGACAGGGTTACACTGAAGCTTTCTTT. J is TRBJ1-1 and V is TRBV3-1 (or the pseudogene TRBV3-2); maybe TRBD1 (6 bases). Germline loops: CDR1 LGHDT, CDR2 YNNKEL (reference sequence). The CDR3 covers 12 residues. The V end lost 6 bases, the J end lost 3 bases, and 8 bases lay between the germline ends.

The chain couples TRBV6-5 to TRBJ1-5; no firm D call. CDR3 length: 13 amino acids. V was trimmed by 2 bases and J by 1 base, leaving 3 bases between them. In germline, CDR1 is MNHEY, CDR2 SVGAGI. The CDR3 reads CASSYSSNQPQHF. The CDR3 DNA reads as TGTGCCAGCAGTTACAGCAGCAATCAGCCCCAGCATTTT.

The sample holds a few counts of this clone. The genes are TRBV7-9 and TRBJ2-1, with 8 bases lining up with TRBD1. In germline, CDR1 is SEHNR, CDR2 FQNEAQ (reference sequence). J was trimmed by 4 bases and V by 8 bases; bases with no gene match: 10. The CDR3 contains 15 residues. The DNA for the CDR3 is TGTGCCAGCGGCAGGGGGCAGACTTCTTACAATGAGCAGTTCTTC. The encoded protein is CASGRGQTSYNEQFF.

This clone appeared a few times. The chain recombines TRBV2 with TRBJ1-1, with D possibly matching TRBD1 (5 bases). In germline, CDR1 is SNHLY, CDR2 FYNNEI. CDR3 length: 13 residues. Trimming cost V 7 bases and J 1 base, with 10 bases left between them. CDR3: CASNRQTNTEAFF. CDR3 in DNA: TGTGCCAGCAATCGACAGACGAACACTGAAGCTTTCTTT.

V usage is TRBV29-1 and J usage is TRBJ1-1; no firm D call. V was cut by 5 bases and J by 4 bases, with 14 bases left in between. CDR3 length equals 13 residues. Germline V gives CDR1 SQVTM, CDR2 ANQGSEA. In DNA, the CDR3 is TGCAGCGTTACGGCCCAGTCGGGCACTGAAGCTTTCTTT. Translation gives CSVTAQSGTEAFF. Looking up the rest from reference TRBV29-1 and TRBJ1-1 gives the full variable domain: SAVISQKPSRDICQRGTSLTIQCQVDSQVTMMFWYRQQPGQSLTLIATANQGSEATYESGFVIDKFPISRPNLTFSTLTVSNMSPEDSSIYLCSVTAQSGTEAFFGQGTRLTVV.

V gene TRBV5-1 combines with J gene TRBJ1-3; no definite D call. The V end was cut by 1 base, the J end by 0 bases, with 5 bases between. CDR1 and CDR2 from the germline V gene are SGHRS and YFSETQ. This CDR3 spans 14 amino acids. The CDR3 loop reads CASSLPGSGNTIYF. The CDR3 bases are TGCGCCAGCAGCTTGCCAGGCTCTGGAAACACCATATATTTT.

V is TRBV12-3 or TRBV12-4 and J is TRBJ2-7; weak D call: TRBD2 (5 bases). V lost 5 bases, J lost 2 bases, and 10 bases lay in between. The CDR3 covers 13 residues. CDR3 in DNA: TGTGCCAGCAGTCACCGGGAAACCTACGAGCAGTACTTC. This codes for CASSHRETYEQYF.

This clone was seen only a few times. The J gene is TRBJ2-5, the V gene TRBV30; no definite D call. Trimming removed 0 bases at V and 4 bases at J, with 12 bases between. The CDR3 has 14 amino acids. CDR1 GTSNPN and CDR2 SVGIG come from the germline V gene (reference sequence). The CDR3 coding sequence is TGTGCCTGGAGTGTACGGTCGCCCCGAGAGACCCAGTACTTC. Translation: CAWSVRSPRETQYF.

V gene TRBV11-3 combines with J gene TRBJ2-1, with D possibly TRBD2 on 5 matching bases. Germline loops: CDR1 SGHNT, CDR2 YENEEA. V was cut by 5 bases and J by 9 bases, with 14 bases left in between. CDR3 size: 13 residues. As DNA, the CDR3 is TGTGCCAGCAGCATGCCGCCGGGAATTGAGCAGTTCTTC. Translation gives CASSMPPGIEQFF. Full variable domain (outside the CDR3, taken from reference TRBV11-3 and TRBJ2-1): EAGVVQSPRYKIIEKKQPVAFWCNPISGHNTLYWYLQNLGQGPELLIRYENEEAVDDSQLPKDRFSAERLKGVDSTLKIQPAELGDSAVYLCASSMPPGIEQFFGPGTRLTVL.

The chain uses TRBV29-1 and TRBJ1-2, with D possibly matching TRBD1 (5 bases). Trimming cost V 7 bases and J 2 bases, with 11 bases left between them. Germline CDR1 and CDR2: SQVTM and ANQGSEA. This CDR3 is 12 amino acids long. CDR3: CSAWGGNYGYTF. CDR3 bases: TGCAGCGCGTGGGGGGGAAACTATGGCTACACCTTC.

This sequence joins TRBV30 and TRBJ2-7; TRBD1 is a possible D gene (6 bases). Germline CDR1 and CDR2: GTSNPN and SVGIG (reference sequence). Between the trimmed V and J ends, which lost 5 bases and 1 base, there was a span of 15 bases. This CDR3 has 14 amino acids. CDR3 sequence: CAWGPGTFSYEQYF. The CDR3 bases are TGTGCCTGGGGACCCGGGACATTTTCCTACGAGCAGTACTTC. Full variable domain (remainder filled in from reference TRBV30 and TRBJ2-7): SQTIHQWPATLVQPVGSPLSLECTVEGTSNPNLYWYRQAAGRGLQLLFYSVGIGQISSEVPQNLSASRPQDRQFILSSKKLLLSDSGFYLCAWGPGTFSYEQYFGPGTRLTVT.

The chain has TRBV5-1 and TRBJ2-7; the D is unclear. Germline V gene sequence: CDR1 SGHRS, CDR2 YFSETQ. The CDR3 runs 16 residues. V dropped 1 base and J dropped 0 bases, with 14 bases sitting between them. The CDR3 DNA sequence: TGCGCCAGCAGCTTGCTTCCAGGCGTGAGCTCCTACGAGCAGTACTTC. Translating gives CASSLLPGVSSYEQYF.

This chain connects TRBV28 to TRBJ2-3; 7 bases match TRBD2. V gave up 7 bases and J gave up 6 bases; unmatched junction bases: 13. Germline CDR1 reads MDHEN; CDR2 reads SYDVKM. The CDR3 has 15 residues. The CDR3 sequence is CASTFQLAGGDTQYF. CDR3 DNA: TGTGCCAGCACCTTCCAACTAGCCGGGGGGGATACGCAGTATTTT.

V usage is TRBV6-6 and J usage is TRBJ2-7; a weak D match, TRBD1 (6 bases). The V and J ends lost 4 bases and 4 bases respectively, with 11 bases between them. This CDR3 contains 13 residues. Germline V gives CDR1 MNHNY, CDR2 SVGAGI (reference sequence). The CDR3 sequence is CASSSGHTYEQYF. The CDR3 coding sequence is TGTGCCAGCAGTTCGGGACACACATACGAGCAGTACTTC.

The chain is built from TRBV11-2 and TRBJ1-6; 9 nucleotides agree with TRBD1. With V trimmed by 4 bases and J by 10 bases, 2 bases remained unmatched. Germline V gene sequence: CDR1 SGHAT, CDR2 FQNNGV. The CDR3 sequence is 13 residues long. The CDR3 is CASSWTGESPLHF. The DNA of the CDR3 is TGTGCCAGCAGCTGGACAGGGGAATCACCCCTCCACTTT.

The rearrangement uses TRBV10-3 and TRBJ1-3; 7 nucleotides align to TRBD1. The V and J ends lost 7 bases and 0 bases, in that order; junction bases with no gene match: 3. The CDR3 is made up of 14 amino acids. Germline CDR1 and CDR2: ENHRY and SYGVKD. The CDR3 sequence is CAINDRVSGNTIYF. Written as DNA, the CDR3 is TGTGCCATCAACGACAGGGTCTCTGGAAACACCATATATTTT.

This clone turned up a few times. The V gene is TRBV21-1, the J gene TRBJ2-7; the DNA was not compared with TRBD2, the D call given in the table. TRBV21-1 counts as a pseudogene. This CDR3 is built from 14 residues. CDR3 sequence (DNA): TGTGCCAGCAGCAAACCGGGGGACTTCCACGAGCAGTACGTC. Translated, it gives CASSKPGDFHEQYV.

The chain carries TRBV4-1 and TRBJ1-3, with 7 bases matching TRBD1. Germline V gives CDR1 MGHRA, CDR2 YSYEKL. The J segment lost 4 bases and the V segment lost 0 bases, leaving 9 bases of the junction unmatched. This CDR3 region has 17 residues. In DNA, the CDR3 is TGCGCCAGCAGCCAAGAATTCATCCTAGGGGGCGGAAACACCATATATTTT. Translating gives CASSQEFILGGGNTIYF.

This sequence joins TRBV9 and TRBJ1-1, with D possibly matching TRBD1 (5 bases). Per the germline V gene, CDR1 is SGDLS and CDR2 is YYNGEE. This CDR3 is 12 amino acids long. With 3 bases removed from V and 8 bases from J, the gap between germline ends came to 11 bases. The CDR3 region has the DNA TGTGCCAGCAGCGGACCGGGACTCGAAGCTTTCTTT. Translated: CASSGPGLEAFF.

The rearrangement joins TRBV28 to TRBJ2-7; TRBD1 matches 7 bases. V shed 5 bases and J 2 bases; nucleotides not matched to a gene: 9. Germline assignment: CDR1 MDHEN and CDR2 SYDVKM. The length of the CDR3 is 15 residues. This CDR3 reads CASSPFTTGAYEQYF. DNA of the CDR3: TGTGCCAGCAGTCCCTTTACCACAGGGGCCTACGAGCAGTACTTC.

The gene calls are TRBV5-6 and TRBJ2-1; 9 bases map to TRBD1. Germline values: CDR1 SGHDT, CDR2 YYEEEE. This CDR3 region has 15 residues. V was pared by 4 bases and J by 7 bases, with 9 bases of the junction left unmatched. The CDR3 sequence is CASSPGRGTGNEQFF. In DNA form, the CDR3 reads TGTGCCAGCAGCCCGGGACGGGGGACAGGGAATGAGCAGTTCTTC.

This clone was recorded a few times. The chain is built from TRBV6-2 or TRBV6-3 and TRBJ2-4; 8 nucleotides line up with TRBD2. Trimming at V came to 5 bases and at J to 7 bases, leaving 7 bases not matched to a gene. Per germline, CDR1 MNHEY and CDR2 SVGEGT. The CDR3 loop spans 14 amino acids. The CDR3 is CASSKLAERNIQYF. Here the CDR3 DNA reads TGTGCCAGCAGTAAACTAGCGGAGAGGAACATTCAGTACTTC.

The genes are TRBV6-2 or TRBV6-3 and TRBJ2-7; D is possibly TRBD1 (5 bases). V lost 2 bases and J lost 4, with 12 bases in between. CDR1 is MNHEY and CDR2 is SVGEGT in the germline V gene. The CDR3 runs to 14 residues. Here the CDR3 reads CASSYGGAAYEQYV. The CDR3, as DNA: TGTGCCAGCAGTTACGGTGGGGCTGCATACGAGCAGTACGTC.

CDR3 residues: CASSQGVLAGGTQYF. The CDR3 region has the DNA TGTGCCAGCAGCCAAGGGGTCCTAGCGGGGGGAACGCAGTATTTT. The chain recombines TRBV3-1 (or the pseudogene TRBV3-2) with TRBJ2-3, with 11 bases aligning to TRBD2. J was trimmed by 9 bases and V by 1 base; bases with no gene match: 6. Germline V CDR1 and CDR2: LGHDT, YNNKEL (reference sequence). CDR3 size: 15 residues.

The chain employs TRBV7-2 and TRBJ1-3; TRBD1 might be the D (5 bases). CDR1 is SGHTA and CDR2 is FQGNSA in the germline V gene. This CDR3 spans 14 amino acids. Trimming took 8 bases from V and 0 from J, leaving 11 bases between them. In DNA, the CDR3 is TGTGCCAGCCAAATAACAGGCTCTGGAAACACCATATATTTT. As protein: CASQITGSGNTIYF.